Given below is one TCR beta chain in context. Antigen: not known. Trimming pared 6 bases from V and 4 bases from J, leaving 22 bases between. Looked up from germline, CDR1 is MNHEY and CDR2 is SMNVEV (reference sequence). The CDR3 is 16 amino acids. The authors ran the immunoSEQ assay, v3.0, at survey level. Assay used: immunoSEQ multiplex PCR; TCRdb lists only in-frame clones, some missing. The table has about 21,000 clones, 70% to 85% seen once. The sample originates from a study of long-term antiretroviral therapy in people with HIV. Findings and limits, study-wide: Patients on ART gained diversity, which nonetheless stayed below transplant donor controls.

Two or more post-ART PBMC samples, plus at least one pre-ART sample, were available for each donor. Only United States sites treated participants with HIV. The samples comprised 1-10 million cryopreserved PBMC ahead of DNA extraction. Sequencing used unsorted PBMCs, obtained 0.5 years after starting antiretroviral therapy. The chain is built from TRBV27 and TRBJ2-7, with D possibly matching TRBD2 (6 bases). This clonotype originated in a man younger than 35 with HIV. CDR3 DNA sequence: TGTGCCAGCAGATCCGAATTGGGTCTCGGGGGATACGAGCAGTACTTC. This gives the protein CASRSELGLGGYEQYF.